Listed below are T cell receptor beta chains from one sample, sequenced in a study of human T cells and chemical hapten exposure. One entry per CDR3 protein results from TCRdb running MiXCR on the RACE reads. The sample holds a few hundred thousand distinct CDR3 sequences, about 4.8% seen once. The sequencing used whole blood, collected in connection with sensitization to the hapten diphenylcyclopropenone (DPC). The source is a woman between 45 and 60 years old with alopecia areata. Some clones in this sample may be carry-over from other donors' samples. The CDR3 runs from the conserved cysteine through the conserved F or W.

V gene: TRBV9
J gene: TRBJ2-5
CDR3 protein: CASSPPQGEETQYF

V gene: TRBV12-3/TRBV12-4
J gene: TRBJ1-5
CDR3 protein: CASSSQIYQPQHF

V gene: TRBV20-1
J gene: TRBJ2-4
CDR3 protein: CSARDLRLAKNIQYF

V gene: TRBV20-1
J gene: TRBJ1-5
CDR3 protein: CSAREYQGVQPQHF

V gene: TRBV7-6
J gene: TRBJ1-4
CDR3 protein: CASSLRGGYEKLFF

V gene: TRBV5-5
J gene: TRBJ2-1
CDR3 protein: CASSARQETSGNSVWFF

V gene: TRBV20-1
J gene: TRBJ2-3
CDR3 protein: CSAGPPTGVDTQYF

V gene: TRBV24-1
J gene: TRBJ1-5
CDR3 protein: CATSDSGSGNQPQHF

V gene: TRBV5-6
J gene: TRBJ2-7
CDR3 protein: CASSLAPPGGEQYF

V gene: TRBV2
J gene: TRBJ2-1
CDR3 protein: CASSEVVPARDEQFF

V gene: TRBV7-2
J gene: TRBJ2-3
CDR3 protein: CASSPRTAHSTDTQYF

V gene: TRBV5-1
J gene: TRBJ1-6
CDR3 protein: CASSLDSDYNSPLHF

V gene: TRBV12-3/TRBV12-4
J gene: TRBJ1-1
CDR3 protein: CASKPQGGNTEAFF

V gene: TRBV11-1
J gene: TRBJ2-5
CDR3 protein: CASSSTGQEQETQYF

V gene: TRBV2
J gene: TRBJ2-3
CDR3 protein: CASSARPGGTDTQYF

V gene: TRBV6-1
J gene: TRBJ2-7
CDR3 protein: CASSEVPGEWEQYF

V gene: TRBV5-1
J gene: TRBJ1-1
CDR3 protein: CASSLVLGGASTEAFF

V gene: TRBV6-1
J gene: TRBJ1-2
CDR3 protein: CASSSNGQGNYGYTF

V gene: TRBV5-1
J gene: TRBJ2-3
CDR3 protein: CASSPSTSVDTQYF

V gene: TRBV3-1
J gene: TRBJ2-3
CDR3 protein: CASSLGLGTADTQYF

V gene: TRBV2
J gene: TRBJ2-5
CDR3 protein: CASTRGSRETQYF

V gene: TRBV3-1
J gene: TRBJ1-3
CDR3 protein: CASSQVGQGTSGNTIYF

V gene: TRBV9
J gene: TRBJ2-1
CDR3 protein: CASSVEQAGGNEQFF

V gene: TRBV9
J gene: TRBJ2-3
CDR3 protein: CASSVDRRDTQYF